Following are 29 T cell receptor beta chains from one sample sequenced in a study of blood T cell repertoires in COVID-19. The repertoire was sequenced with immunoSEQ multiplex PCR; TCRdb's copy has only in-frame clones and lacks some. The sample has under 200,000 clones, approximately 86% seen once. Source material: peripheral blood. The receptors stem from a man in his sixties with COVID-19, enrolled during active disease.

This chain uses TRBV7-9 with TRBJ1-6, with D unclear. The germline V gene encodes CDR1 SEHNR and CDR2 FQNEAQ (reference sequence). The V gene lost 4 bases and the J gene lost 10 bases, with 8 bases spanning the gap. The CDR3 has 12 residues. For the CDR3, the DNA is TGTGCCAGCAGCTATCCGGAGTCACCCCTCCACTTT. As protein: CASSYPESPLHF. Drawing the rest from reference TRBV7-9 and TRBJ1-6, the complete variable domain is DTGVSQNPRHKITKRGQNVTFRCDPISEHNRLYWYRQTLGQGPEFLTYFQNEAQLEKSRLLSDRFSAERPKGSFSTLEIQRTEQGDSAMYLCASSYPESPLHFGNGTRLTVT.

CDR3 residues: CASSLETGTQPQHF. The CDR3 DNA is TGTGCCAGCAGCTTAGAAACAGGGACTCAGCCCCAGCATTTT. This rearrangement joins TRBV7-2 to TRBJ1-5; TRBD1 is a possible D gene (6 bases). Deletions cut 1 base from V and 6 bases from J, with 10 bases between. Looked up from germline, CDR1 is SGHTA and CDR2 is FQGNSA. This CDR3 has 14 amino acids.

The rearrangement uses TRBV5-1 and TRBJ1-1; D ambiguous. The length of the CDR3 is 11 residues. Germline CDR1 SGHRS, CDR2 YFSETQ. V lost 4 bases to trimming and J lost 7 bases, with 8 bases between them. As DNA, the CDR3 is TGCGCCAGCAGCAAACAGAATGAAGCTTTCTTT. Its translation is CASSKQNEAFF.

The rearrangement links TRBV6-5 to TRBJ2-1; possible D gene TRBD2, 6 bases. Trimming shortened V by 5 bases and J by 8 bases, and 16 bases separated the two germline ends. This CDR3 spans 14 amino acids. Germline loops: CDR1 MNHEY, CDR2 SVGAGI. CDR3 protein: CASSPGYGSYEQFF. CDR3 DNA sequence: TGTGCCAGCAGTCCGGGCTACGGGAGCTATGAGCAGTTCTTC.

The rearrangement joins TRBV14 to TRBJ1-2, with a possible D match to TRBD1 (6 bases). Deletions cut 1 base from V and 5 bases from J, with 11 bases between. Germline V gene lookup returns CDR1 SGHDN and CDR2 FVKESK. The CDR3 extends over 14 amino acids. The CDR3 DNA is TGTGCCAGCAGCCAAGCCAGGGGATTTTATGGCTACACCTTC. Residues: CASSQARGFYGYTF. The whole variable domain, filled in from reference TRBV14 and TRBJ1-2, reads EAGVTQFPSHSVIEKGQTVTLRCDPISGHDNLYWYRRVMGKEIKFLLHFVKESKQDESGMPNNRFLAERTGGTYSTLKVQPAELEDSGVYFCASSQARGFYGYTFGSGTRLTVV.

This chain uses TRBV30 with TRBJ1-5; D perhaps matches TRBD1 (5 bases). Germline-derived CDR1 and CDR2 are GTSNPN and SVGIG (reference sequence). The CDR3 is 14 amino acids. V was shortened by 2 bases and J by 2 bases, with 10 bases between the two germline ends. CDR3 protein: CAWSSWGGNQPQHF. The CDR3 nucleotides are TGTGCCTGGAGTTCGTGGGGGGGCAATCAGCCCCAGCATTTT.

The chain has TRBV11-3 and TRBJ2-5, with D perhaps matching TRBD1 (6 bases). This CDR3 is built from 16 residues. With 1 base removed from V and 4 bases from J, the gap between germline ends came to 16 bases. CDR1 and CDR2 from the germline V gene are SGHNT and YENEEA. CDR3 residues: CASSLGNVPGVETQYF. The CDR3 DNA reads TGTGCCAGCAGCTTAGGGAACGTTCCAGGGGTAGAGACCCAGTACTTC.

The chain links TRBV9 to TRBJ2-1; 12 nucleotides agree with TRBD2. V shed 4 bases and J 0 bases; nucleotides not matched to a gene: 8. The CDR3 has 18 residues. Germline V gene sequence: CDR1 SGDLS, CDR2 YYNGEE. The CDR3 coding sequence is TGTGCCAGCAGCTCACTAGCGGGAGGTTTGTACTCCTACAATGAGCAGTTCTTC. Its translation: CASSSLAGGLYSYNEQFF.

V and J are TRBV6-6 and TRBJ1-1, with 10 bases aligning to TRBD1. The CDR3 has 16 residues. Germline lookup yields CDR1 MNHNY and CDR2 SVGAGI (reference sequence). With V trimmed by 7 bases and J by 1 base, 9 bases remained unmatched. The CDR3 DNA sequence: TGTGCCAGCACCTATGGACAGGGGGGGCGGAACACTGAAGCTTTCTTT. Translated, it gives CASTYGQGGRNTEAFF.

This chain links TRBV7-2 with TRBJ2-1; TRBD2 aligns across 7 bases. CDR3 length: 18 amino acids. V shed 5 bases, J shed 7 bases, and the junction held 20 bases outside the gene matches. Germline V CDR1 and CDR2: SGHTA, FQGNSA. CDR3 region: CASSAGKLGSGRGNEQFF. CDR3 bases: TGTGCCAGCAGCGCCGGTAAGCTAGGTAGCGGGCGGGGGAATGAGCAGTTCTTC.

The chain uses TRBV7-8 and TRBJ1-5; the D gene is possibly TRBD1 (5 bases). V shed 2 bases and J shed 4 bases, with 15 bases lying between them. The CDR3 spans 16 residues. Germline-derived CDR1 and CDR2 are SGHVS and FQNEAQ. The CDR3 region is CASSLTAGGINQPQHF. The CDR3 DNA reads as TGTGCCAGCAGCTTAACCGCGGGGGGGATAAATCAGCCCCAGCATTTT.

This chain links TRBV19 with TRBJ1-2; TRBD1 matches at 9 bases. The germline V gene has CDR1 LNHDA and CDR2 SQIVND (reference sequence). This CDR3 is built from 15 residues. The junction had 2 bases not matched to a gene; V was cut back by 0 bases and J by 3 bases. In nucleotides, the CDR3 is TGTGCCAGTAGTATAGAACAGGGGGCTGACTATGGCTACACCTTC. Its protein is CASSIEQGADYGYTF.

This chain joins TRBV24-1 and TRBJ1-4; tentative D call: TRBD1 (6 bases). V was pared by 4 bases and J by 7 bases, with 15 bases between. This CDR3 comprises 15 residues. Germline lookup yields CDR1 KGHDR and CDR2 SFDVKD. This CDR3 reads CATSEGGVSGEKLFF. CDR3 nucleotides: TGTGCCACCAGTGAAGGGGGGGTCTCGGGTGAAAAACTGTTTTTT.

This clone was observed a handful of times. The V call is TRBV7-2, the J call TRBJ1-2, with a tentative D call TRBD1 (5 bases). The germline V gene has CDR1 SGHTA and CDR2 FQGNSA. The V end lost 5 bases, the J end lost 8 bases, and 18 bases lay between the germline ends. The CDR3 sequence is 14 residues long. CDR3 region: CASSPTLRGEGYTF. Here the CDR3 DNA reads TGTGCCAGCAGCCCCACACTTAGGGGTGAGGGCTACACCTTC.

In this sample, this clone turned up a few times. The DNA for the CDR3 is TGCAGCGGGATGACCGGGACAGGGAGCTACGAGCAGTACTTC. Translation: CSGMTGTGSYEQYF. This chain uses TRBV29-1 with TRBJ2-7; 9 bases fit TRBD1. Germline CDR1 and CDR2: SQVTM and ANQGSEA. The length of the CDR3 is 14 residues. The trim removed 7 bases at V and 3 bases at J, leaving 10 bases unmatched.

The chain uses TRBV29-1 and TRBJ2-7; TRBD1 is a possible D gene (7 bases). V dropped 3 bases and J dropped 6 bases, with 12 bases sitting between them. Per germline, CDR1 SQVTM and CDR2 ANQGSEA. This CDR3 region has 12 residues. The CDR3 region is CSVDPGGGEQYF. Written as DNA, the CDR3 is TGCAGCGTTGATCCAGGGGGAGGCGAGCAGTACTTC.

The V call is TRBV7-9, the J call TRBJ2-7, with 7 bases matching TRBD2. The J segment lost 3 bases and the V segment lost 2 bases, leaving 4 bases of the junction unmatched. The germline V gene has CDR1 SEHNR and CDR2 FQNEAQ (reference sequence). This CDR3 spans 14 amino acids. CDR3 DNA: TGTGCCAGCAGCTTAACTAGCGACTACTACGAGCAGTACTTC. Amino acids: CASSLTSDYYEQYF.

This sequence joins TRBV3-1 (or the pseudogene TRBV3-2) and TRBJ2-5; 9 nucleotides match TRBD1. The V segment lost 3 bases and the J segment 5 bases; nucleotides outside the gene matches: 7. Per the germline V gene, CDR1 is LGHDT and CDR2 is YNNKEL (reference sequence). The CDR3 extends over 15 amino acids. CDR3 in DNA: TGTGCCAGCAGCCACGGACAGGGGAAGGAGGAGACCCAGTACTTC. It yields the protein CASSHGQGKEETQYF.

This rearrangement joins TRBV15 to TRBJ2-3; 10 bases are shared with TRBD1. The germline gives CDR1 LNHNV, CDR2 YYDKDF (reference sequence). Unmatched junction bases numbered 5, after V lost 9 bases and J lost 2 bases. The CDR3 is 14 residues long. CDR3 sequence: CATRDRGITDTQYF. As DNA, the CDR3 is TGTGCCACTAGGGACAGGGGAATCACAGATACGCAGTATTTT. Full variable domain (rest looked up from reference TRBV15 and TRBJ2-3): DAMVIQNPRYQVTQFGKPVTLSCSQTLNHNVMYWYQQKSSQAPKLLFHYYDKDFNNEADTPDNFQSRRPNTSFCFLDIRSPGLGDTAMYLCATRDRGITDTQYFGPGTRLTVL.

V and J are TRBV19 and TRBJ2-5, with 8 bases that match TRBD1. J gave up 4 bases and V 5 bases, and 6 bases lay outside the gene matches. Germline V gene lookup returns CDR1 LNHDA and CDR2 SQIVND (reference sequence). This CDR3 is built from 14 residues. This chain's CDR3 is CASSEGQGAETQYF. The CDR3 DNA is TGTGCCAGTAGTGAAGGACAGGGTGCAGAGACCCAGTACTTC.

V and J are TRBV15 and TRBJ2-1; 8 bases map to TRBD1. With 3 bases clipped from V and 5 bases from J, the junction kept 0 bases outside the gene matches. This CDR3 contains 13 residues. Germline-derived CDR1 and CDR2 are LNHNV and YYDKDF (reference sequence). Here the CDR3 DNA reads TGTGCCACCAGCAGGGGACAGGACAATGAGCAGTTCTTC. It encodes CATSRGQDNEQFF. Full variable domain (remainder filled in from reference TRBV15 and TRBJ2-1): DAMVIQNPRYQVTQFGKPVTLSCSQTLNHNVMYWYQQKSSQAPKLLFHYYDKDFNNEADTPDNFQSRRPNTSFCFLDIRSPGLGDTAMYLCATSRGQDNEQFFGPGTRLTVL.

V is TRBV19 and J is TRBJ1-4, with TRBD1 matching over 8 bases. V lost 9 bases to trimming and J lost 8 bases; unmatched junction nucleotides: 8. This CDR3 contains 13 residues. Germline CDR1 LNHDA, CDR2 SQIVND (reference sequence). The CDR3 protein is CASTTGVDEKLFF. The CDR3 nucleotides read TGTGCCAGCACGACAGGGGTCGACGAAAAACTGTTTTTT.

This chain connects TRBV18 to TRBJ2-7; tentative D call: TRBD2 (5 bases). Germline loops: CDR1 KGHSH, CDR2 LQKENI. The CDR3 length is 13 residues. V was clipped by 5 bases and J by 2 bases, with 10 bases between them. CDR3 region: CASSSRLTYEQYF. DNA of the CDR3: TGTGCCAGCTCATCGAGACTAACCTACGAGCAGTACTTC.

The chain combines TRBV7-8 with TRBJ1-4; D remains ambiguous. The CDR3 runs 13 residues. Germline V gene data show CDR1 as SGHVS and CDR2 as FQNEAQ. V was trimmed by 3 bases and J by 6 bases, leaving 8 bases between them. This CDR3 reads CASSFGVDEKLFF. The CDR3 DNA sequence: TGTGCCAGCAGCTTCGGGGTCGATGAAAAACTGTTTTTT.

The rearrangement uses TRBV6-4 and TRBJ2-1; a weak D match, TRBD2 (5 bases). The CDR3 sequence is 15 residues long. The ends were cut back, 5 bases at V and 0 bases at J, with 11 bases in the middle. Germline V gene sequence: CDR1 MRHNA, CDR2 SNTAGT. The CDR3 DNA reads TGTGCCAGCAGTCCCCGGGGATACTCCTACAATGAGCAGTTCTTC. It specifies CASSPRGYSYNEQFF.

The chain uses TRBV29-1 and TRBJ2-5; 9 nucleotides line up with TRBD2. Germline CDR1 is SQVTM and CDR2 is ANQGSEA. This CDR3 is built from 14 residues. V shed 5 bases, J shed 5 bases, and the junction held 9 bases outside the gene matches. The CDR3 DNA reads as TGCAGCGTTCTGAGTAGCGGGAGTTTGGAGACCCAGTACTTC. Translation gives CSVLSSGSLETQYF. The whole variable domain, filled in from reference TRBV29-1 and TRBJ2-5, reads SAVISQKPSRDICQRGTSLTIQCQVDSQVTMMFWYRQQPGQSLTLIATANQGSEATYESGFVIDKFPISRPNLTFSTLTVSNMSPEDSSIYLCSVLSSGSLETQYFGPGTRLLVL.

The rearrangement joins TRBV5-1 to TRBJ2-3; no reliable D call. The V end was cut by 7 bases, the J end by 6 bases, with 12 bases between. The CDR3 is 12 residues long. The V gene's germline CDR1 is SGHRS and CDR2 YFSETQ. The CDR3 loop is CASALSRDTQYF. CDR3 DNA sequence: TGCGCCAGCGCCCTATCACGGGATACGCAGTATTTT.

This clone was seen just once. The chain joins TRBV5-1 to TRBJ2-7; TRBD1 is a possible D gene (6 bases). Germline values: CDR1 SGHRS, CDR2 YFSETQ. Trimming pared 4 bases from V and 3 bases from J, leaving 11 bases between. This CDR3 comprises 13 residues. In DNA form, the CDR3 reads TGCGCCAGCAGCCGGCAGGGGAACTACGAGCAGTACTTC. It codes for CASSRQGNYEQYF.

The gene calls are TRBV18 and TRBJ2-1; 11 bases match TRBD2. J was trimmed by 5 bases and V by 4 bases; bases with no gene match: 4. This CDR3 has 15 residues. CDR1 is KGHSH and CDR2 is LQKENI in the germline V gene. The CDR3 region has the DNA TGTGCCAGCTCACGCGGGACTAGCGGAAACAATGAGCAGTTCTTC. Translated: CASSRGTSGNNEQFF.